The 29 T cell receptor beta chains below were found in one sample sequenced in a study of cytotoxic CD8 clonotypes in ibrutinib-treated CLL. The data were produced by immunoSEQ multiplex PCR, yet TCRdb's version contains in-frame clones alone and is incomplete. The repertoire holds 15,000 to 20,000 clones, with about 65% as singletons. The source material was PBMCs, sampled before ibrutinib treatment. These TCRs come from a human donor with chronic lymphocytic leukemia.

The chain joins TRBV5-1 to TRBJ2-3, with 11 bases aligning to TRBD2. Germline V lookup: CDR1 SGHRS, CDR2 YFSETQ. The V segment lost 0 bases and the J segment 1 base; nucleotides outside the gene matches: 1. This CDR3 region has 16 residues. CDR3 protein: CASSLVAGGRTDTQYF. In nucleotides, the CDR3 is TGCGCCAGCAGCTTGGTAGCGGGGGGGCGCACAGATACGCAGTATTTT. Looking up the rest from reference TRBV5-1 and TRBJ2-3 gives the full variable domain: KAGVTQTPRYLIKTRGQQVTLSCSPISGHRSVSWYQQTPGQGLQFLFEYFSETQRNKGNFPGRFSGRQFSNSRSEMNVSTLELGDSALYLCASSLVAGGRTDTQYFGPGTRLTVL.

This chain uses TRBV2 with TRBJ2-3; 13 nucleotides line up with TRBD2. Trimming took 6 bases from V and 3 from J; bases not matched to a gene: 3. Germline CDR1 and CDR2: SNHLY and FYNNEI. The CDR3 consists of 15 residues. The CDR3 sequence is CASRRLAGGTDTQYF. The CDR3 DNA is TGTGCCAGCAGGAGACTAGCGGGGGGTACAGATACGCAGTATTTT.

The chain couples TRBV4-1 to TRBJ1-1; no definite D call. The CDR3 contains 14 residues. Germline values: CDR1 MGHRA, CDR2 YSYEKL. V lost 1 base to trimming and J lost 0 bases, with 6 bases between them. The CDR3, as DNA: TGCGCCAGCAGCCAAGCCCCCATGAACACTGAAGCTTTCTTT. Its translation is CASSQAPMNTEAFF.

The chain couples TRBV18 to TRBJ2-7; 10 nucleotides match TRBD1. Trimming removed 5 bases from V and 3 bases from J; junction bases left unmatched: 10. This CDR3 has 16 amino acids. Germline CDR1 reads KGHSH; CDR2 reads LQKENI. The CDR3 coding sequence is TGTGCCAGCTCAGAACCGGGACAGGGGATAGGCTACGAGCAGTACTTC. It is translated as CASSEPGQGIGYEQYF.

This chain connects TRBV7-6 to TRBJ2-7; 9 nucleotides match TRBD1. Trimming removed 4 bases from V and 3 bases from J; junction bases left unmatched: 10. This CDR3 spans 16 amino acids. Germline V gene lookup returns CDR1 SGHVS and CDR2 FNYEAQ. The CDR3 protein is CASSSRDRAHSYEQYF. Written as DNA, the CDR3 is TGTGCCAGCAGCTCCCGGGACAGGGCTCACAGCTACGAGCAGTACTTC.

The V and J genes are TRBV9 and TRBJ1-4, with D possibly matching TRBD1 (5 bases). CDR3 length: 16 residues. V was cut by 4 bases and J by 5 bases, with 18 bases left in between. Per germline, CDR1 SGDLS and CDR2 YYNGEE. CDR3 protein: CASSRTGGLRNEKLFF. The CDR3 DNA reads as TGTGCCAGCAGCAGAACGGGGGGACTGCGGAATGAAAAACTGTTTTTT.

The chain employs TRBV6-1 and TRBJ2-7, with D possibly TRBD2 on 6 matching bases. The CDR3 length is 13 residues. The V gene's germline CDR1 is MNHNS and CDR2 SASEGT. V dropped 2 bases and J dropped 7 bases, with 12 bases sitting between them. CDR3: CASSEMERAEQYF. CDR3 nucleotide sequence: TGTGCCAGCAGTGAAATGGAGCGGGCTGAGCAGTACTTC.

This clone was seen more than once but under ten times. This chain links TRBV6-5 with TRBJ1-1, with D unresolved. CDR1 and CDR2 from the germline V gene are MNHEY and SVGAGI. The CDR3 is made up of 12 amino acids. Trimming stripped 5 bases from V and 1 base from J, with 5 bases between. The CDR3: CASSGTNTEAFF. CDR3 DNA sequence: TGTGCCAGCAGTGGTACGAACACTGAAGCTTTCTTT.

This clone was detected only a few times. The chain joins TRBV6-1 to TRBJ1-2; D gene uncertain. Germline values: CDR1 MNHNS, CDR2 SASEGT. This CDR3 is built from 13 residues. V lost 6 bases and J 6 bases, leaving 14 bases between the germline ends. For the CDR3, the DNA is TGTGCCAGCAGGATCGGAGGGTGGAATGGCTACACCTTC. This translates into CASRIGGWNGYTF.

The chain carries TRBV18 and TRBJ1-2, with D possibly being TRBD1 (5 bases). The V gene's germline CDR1 is KGHSH and CDR2 LQKENI. V lost 1 base and J 6 bases, leaving 9 bases between the germline ends. This CDR3 has 13 residues. CDR3 coding DNA: TGTGCCAGCTCACCACGGGACCGAGATGGCTACACCTTC. This codes for CASSPRDRDGYTF.

The chain employs TRBV25-1 and TRBJ2-2; no definite D call. V lost 3 bases, J lost 4 bases, and 9 bases lay in between. This CDR3 has 14 amino acids. CDR1 and CDR2 (germline): MGHDK, SYGVNS. The CDR3 loop is CASSDQDPTGELFF. CDR3 coding DNA: TGTGCCAGCAGTGATCAGGATCCCACCGGGGAGCTGTTTTTT.

The sample holds one count of this clone. J is TRBJ2-4 and V is TRBV15; 7 positions match TRBD2. CDR1 and CDR2 (germline): LNHNV, YYDKDF (reference sequence). CDR3 size: 17 residues. The junction had 7 bases not matched to a gene; V was cut back by 0 bases and J by 2 bases. The CDR3 reads CATSRDQAGTTKNIQYF. Here the CDR3 DNA reads TGTGCCACCAGCAGAGATCAGGCCGGGACTACCAAAAACATTCAGTACTTC.

This clone has only a few counts. The V gene is TRBV6-1, the J gene TRBJ2-7; D gene uncertain. V was pared by 2 bases and J by 12 bases, with 23 bases between. CDR1 is MNHNS and CDR2 is SASEGT in the germline V gene. The CDR3 has 15 residues. The CDR3 DNA reads as TGTGCCAGCAGTGAATCCCCTTCCCCTCCTCTTAATCGGTACTTC. Translating it yields CASSESPSPPLNRYF.

This rearrangement joins TRBV6-5 to TRBJ2-1; D call uncertain. V lost 4 bases and J 0 bases, leaving 7 bases between the germline ends. Germline lookup yields CDR1 MNHEY and CDR2 SVGAGI. The CDR3 spans 14 residues. In DNA form, the CDR3 reads TGTGCCAGCAGTTGGGTGCCCTCCTACAATGAGCAGTTCTTC. This gives the protein CASSWVPSYNEQFF.

V and J are TRBV7-9 and TRBJ2-7; 7 nucleotides line up with TRBD1. V trimming: 1 base; J trimming: 2 bases; junction bases outside the gene matches: 5. The CDR3 extends over 15 amino acids. Germline V gives CDR1 SEHNR, CDR2 FQNEAQ (reference sequence). Written as DNA, the CDR3 is TGTGCCAGCAGCTTAGGGAGACAGGGTCCCTACGAGCAGTACTTC. Translated: CASSLGRQGPYEQYF.

The rearrangement uses TRBV30 and TRBJ2-5; D remains unclear. The CDR3 is made up of 11 amino acids. Germline loops: CDR1 GTSNPN, CDR2 SVGIG (reference sequence). The V end was cut by 1 base, the J end by 5 bases, with 5 bases between. The CDR3 protein is CAWSGLETQYF. The CDR3 DNA follows: TGTGCCTGGAGTGGTTTGGAGACCCAGTACTTC. Together with reference TRBV30 and TRBJ2-5, the CDR3 gives the full variable domain: SQTIHQWPATLVQPVGSPLSLECTVEGTSNPNLYWYRQAAGRGLQLLFYSVGIGQISSEVPQNLSASRPQDRQFILSSKKLLLSDSGFYLCAWSGLETQYFGPGTRLLVL.

The chain joins TRBV2 to TRBJ2-1, with unresolved D. Trimming removed 4 bases at V and 2 bases at J, with 9 bases between. From germline, CDR1 is SNHLY and CDR2 FYNNEI. The CDR3 length is 14 residues. CDR3 amino acids: CASSVESTYNEQFF. The CDR3 DNA reads as TGTGCCAGCAGTGTGGAGTCTACCTACAATGAGCAGTTCTTC.

V gene TRBV7-2 combines with J gene TRBJ1-5; weak D call: TRBD1 (6 bases). Trimming left V 2 bases short and J 0 bases short, with 14 bases between. The germline V gene has CDR1 SGHTA and CDR2 FQGNSA. CDR3 length: 17 residues. CDR3 residues: CASSLTGGTNSNQPQHF. CDR3 nucleotides: TGTGCCAGCAGCTTAACGGGGGGCACAAATAGCAATCAGCCCCAGCATTTT. Supplemented by reference TRBV7-2 and TRBJ1-5, the full variable domain reads GAGVSQSPSNKVTEKGKDVELRCDPISGHTALYWYRQSLGQGLEFLIYFQGNSAPDKSGLPSDRFSAERTGGSVSTLTIQRTQQEDSAVYLCASSLTGGTNSNQPQHFGDGTRLSIL.

This sequence joins TRBV5-1 and TRBJ2-7, with a tentative D call TRBD1 (6 bases). The CDR3 has 13 amino acids. The V and J ends lost 4 bases and 3 bases respectively, with 11 bases between them. Germline CDR1 is SGHRS and CDR2 is YFSETQ. The CDR3 DNA is TGCGCCAGCAGCCAAATACAGGGCTACGAGCAGTACTTC. Protein product: CASSQIQGYEQYF.

The CDR3 loop is CASGDAGHGEQFF. The CDR3 DNA follows: TGTGCTAGTGGCGATGCGGGACATGGTGAGCAGTTCTTC. V gene TRBV12-5 combines with J gene TRBJ2-1, with D tentatively TRBD1 or TRBD2 (6 bases each). CDR3 size: 13 residues. Trimming removed 6 bases from V and 9 bases from J, with 15 bases in between. Germline assignment: CDR1 LGHNT and CDR2 FRNRAP.

The CDR3 sequence: CASSFSSIGGARTEAFF. CDR3 DNA: TGTGCCAGCAGCTTTAGTTCGATTGGGGGGGCTAGGACTGAAGCTTTCTTT. This rearrangement joins TRBV7-2 to TRBJ1-1; the D gene is possibly TRBD1 (6 bases). The V gene lost 3 bases and the J gene lost 5 bases, with 22 bases spanning the gap. The germline V gene has CDR1 SGHTA and CDR2 FQGNSA. The length of the CDR3 is 17 residues.

This chain connects TRBV6-6 to TRBJ2-5; TRBD1 agrees at 9 bases. Looked up from germline, CDR1 is MNHNY and CDR2 is SVGAGI (reference sequence). This CDR3 has 13 residues. Trimming took 5 bases from V and 7 from J; bases not matched to a gene: 5. The CDR3 coding sequence is TGTGCCAGCAGTCCCGGGACAGGGAGGACCCAGTACTTC. Amino acids: CASSPGTGRTQYF.

For the CDR3, the DNA is TGTGCCAGCAGCCGGCCGGCGGGGGGGCCCACCGGGGAGCTGTTTTTT. Translating gives CASSRPAGGPTGELFF. This chain links TRBV7-8 with TRBJ2-2; TRBD2 matches at 9 bases. This CDR3 has 16 amino acids. From germline, CDR1 is SGHVS and CDR2 FQNEAQ. V dropped 5 bases and J dropped 4; count of bases not matched to a gene: 8.

The chain is built from TRBV6-1 and TRBJ1-6; 8 bases align to TRBD1. V shed 4 bases and J 10 bases; nucleotides not matched to a gene: 3. CDR1 is MNHNS and CDR2 is SASEGT in the germline V gene. The CDR3 sequence is 13 residues long. CDR3 protein: CASSVRGRSPLHF. The CDR3 DNA follows: TGTGCCAGCAGTGTCAGGGGGCGGTCACCCCTCCACTTT.

This clone came up a few times. The CDR3 DNA is TGTGCCAGCAGCGTAGGGAGCAGTCGGACCACAGATACGCAGTATTTT. Translating it yields CASSVGSSRTTDTQYF. V usage is TRBV9 and J usage is TRBJ2-3; no reliable D call. V gave up 0 bases and J gave up 2 bases, with 13 bases separating them. The CDR3 extends over 16 amino acids. Germline V gene sequence: CDR1 SGDLS, CDR2 YYNGEE.

This rearrangement joins TRBV19 to TRBJ1-2; weak D call: TRBD1 (6 bases). Trimming took off 6 bases at V and 5 bases at J, with 16 bases between the two ends. This CDR3 comprises 14 residues. The germline CDR1 and CDR2 sequences are LNHDA and SQIVND (reference sequence). CDR3: CASRPQGSGYGYTF. The CDR3, as DNA: TGTGCCAGTAGGCCCCAGGGGTCTGGGTATGGCTACACCTTC. Full variable domain (outside the CDR3, taken from reference TRBV19 and TRBJ1-2): DGGITQSPKYLFRKEGQNVTLSCEQNLNHDAMYWYRQDPGQGLRLIYYSQIVNDFQKGDIAEGYSVSREKKESFPLTVTSAQKNPTAFYLCASRPQGSGYGYTFGSGTRLTVV.

The rearrangement links TRBV5-1 to TRBJ2-7; TRBD1 matches 9 bases. Germline V gene sequence: CDR1 SGHRS, CDR2 YFSETQ. V lost 4 bases and J lost 0; bases outside the gene matches: 2. This CDR3 spans 14 amino acids. This CDR3 is CASSGTGPSYEQYF. The CDR3 nucleotides are TGCGCCAGCAGCGGGACAGGGCCCTCCTACGAGCAGTACTTC.

The chain joins TRBV9 to TRBJ2-4; D unclear. The ends were cut back, 3 bases at V and 0 bases at J, with 4 bases in the middle. The germline gives CDR1 SGDLS, CDR2 YYNGEE. The CDR3 covers 13 residues. The CDR3 sequence is CASSGLAKNIQYF. CDR3 sequence (DNA): TGTGCCAGCAGCGGACTAGCCAAAAACATTCAGTACTTC. The full variable domain, its missing parts supplied by reference TRBV9 and TRBJ2-4, is DSGVTQTPKHLITATGQRVTLRCSPRSGDLSVYWYQQSLDQGLQFLIQYYNGEERAKGNILERFSAQQFPDLHSELNLSSLELGDSALYFCASSGLAKNIQYFGAGTRLSVL.

This rearrangement joins TRBV11-1 to TRBJ1-1; D is undetermined. Germline V gene data show CDR1 as SGHAT and CDR2 as FQDESV (reference sequence). The CDR3 extends over 15 amino acids. V lost 2 bases and J 4 bases, leaving 14 bases between the germline ends. CDR3 region: CASSLTGTLSTEAFF. CDR3 DNA: TGTGCCAGCAGCTTAACGGGCACACTGAGCACTGAAGCTTTCTTT.